These 19 T cell receptor beta chains came from one sample sequenced in a study of cytomegalovirus exposure and HLA in healthy donors. PCR employed 60 Vbeta and 13 Jbeta primers. Using immunoSEQ multiplex PCR, the repertoire was profiled, and TCRdb retains in-frame clones only, with some absent. This table has 120,000 to 150,000 clones, over 60% appearing once. The specimen sequenced was PBMCs. The receptor source for this set is a man aged 35 to 55 in good health and CMV-seropositive.

The chain couples TRBV7-2 to TRBJ1-1; D unclear. The germline V gene encodes CDR1 SGHTA and CDR2 FQGNSA. The V and J ends lost 6 bases and 1 base respectively, with 9 bases between them. The CDR3 runs to 13 residues. CDR3 DNA sequence: TGTGCCAGCAGAAAACAGCAGAACACTGAAGCTTTCTTT. This encodes CASRKQQNTEAFF. Complete variable domain (other parts from reference TRBV7-2 and TRBJ1-1): GAGVSQSPSNKVTEKGKDVELRCDPISGHTALYWYRQSLGQGLEFLIYFQGNSAPDKSGLPSDRFSAERTGGSVSTLTIQRTQQEDSAVYLCASRKQQNTEAFFGQGTRLTVV.

The rearrangement uses TRBV7-2 and TRBJ2-7; D unresolved. CDR3 length: 15 residues. V lost 2 bases, J lost 1 base, and 12 bases lay in between. Germline V gene data show CDR1 as SGHTA and CDR2 as FQGNSA. CDR3 nucleotides: TGTGCCAGCAGCTTACGGTTCGGAGATTCCTACGAGCAGTACTTC. This encodes CASSLRFGDSYEQYF.

The V call is TRBV4-1, the J call TRBJ2-5; D remains ambiguous. There are 15 residues in the CDR3. Germline CDR1 reads MGHRA; CDR2 reads YSYEKL. With 0 bases removed from V and 2 bases from J, the gap between germline ends came to 10 bases. This chain's CDR3 is CASSQDPSGQETQYF. CDR3 DNA: TGCGCCAGCAGCCAAGATCCTAGTGGGCAAGAGACCCAGTACTTC.

The chain recombines TRBV25-1 with TRBJ2-7, with a tentative D call TRBD2 (5 bases). V lost 4 bases and J 1 base, leaving 8 bases between the germline ends. The CDR3 is 13 amino acids. Germline values: CDR1 MGHDK, CDR2 SYGVNS. The CDR3 DNA follows: TGTGCCAGCAGTGGGCAGCGGTCCTACGAGCAGTACTTC. Encoded protein: CASSGQRSYEQYF.

The chain is built from TRBV5-4 and TRBJ2-3; no definite D call. Germline CDR1 is SGHNT and CDR2 is YYREEE (reference sequence). The CDR3 is 14 amino acids. Trimming removed 0 bases at V and 5 bases at J, with 10 bases between. The CDR3 nucleotides are TGTGCCAGCAGCTTGGAAGTTTCGGGAGATACGCAGTATTTT. Translation gives CASSLEVSGDTQYF. The full variable domain, with the rest looked up from reference TRBV5-4 and TRBJ2-3, is ETGVTQSPTHLIKTRGQQVTLRCSSQSGHNTVSWYQQALGQGPQFIFQYYREEENGRGNFPPRFSGLQFPNYSSELNVNALELDDSALYLCASSLEVSGDTQYFGPGTRLTVL.

The chain employs TRBV5-1 and TRBJ1-3; the match to TRBD1 covers 9 bases. This CDR3 comprises 15 residues. V dropped 4 bases and J dropped 0; count of bases not matched to a gene: 2. CDR1 is SGHRS and CDR2 is YFSETQ in the germline V gene. In DNA form, the CDR3 reads TGCGCCAGCAGCGAACAGGGGGCCTCTGGAAACACCATATATTTT. Its protein is CASSEQGASGNTIYF.

The count of this clone is one. The chain combines TRBV19 with TRBJ1-2, with 7 bases aligning to TRBD1. The CDR3 consists of 14 residues. Germline CDR1 is LNHDA and CDR2 is SQIVND (reference sequence). With 5 bases clipped from V and 3 bases from J, the junction kept 6 bases outside the gene matches. Written as DNA, the CDR3 is TGTGCCAGTAGTGCCGCCGGGACAGACTATGGCTACACCTTC. It yields the protein CASSAAGTDYGYTF.

The chain has TRBV27 and TRBJ2-7; 8 bases line up with TRBD2. CDR1 MNHEY and CDR2 SMNVEV come from the germline V gene (reference sequence). CDR3 size: 16 residues. Trimming removed 6 bases from V and 0 bases from J; junction bases left unmatched: 10. CDR3 residues: CASSPLLAGYSYEQYF. CDR3 coding DNA: TGTGCCAGCAGCCCCCTATTAGCGGGATACTCCTACGAGCAGTACTTC.

This rearrangement joins TRBV6-6 to TRBJ2-1; 7 nucleotides agree with TRBD2. Losses at the gene ends were 6 bases for V and 2 bases for J; bases not matched to a gene: 7. Germline V CDR1 and CDR2: MNHNY, SVGAGI (reference sequence). The CDR3 consists of 15 residues. CDR3 residues: CASSRTSATYNEQFF. The DNA of the CDR3 is TGTGCCAGCAGCAGAACTAGCGCGACCTACAATGAGCAGTTCTTC.

The sample holds a few counts of this clone. The gene calls are TRBV5-4 and TRBJ2-7; tentatively, D is TRBD2 (5 bases). Germline-derived CDR1 and CDR2 are SGHNT and YYREEE (reference sequence). V lost 5 bases, J lost 0 bases, and 27 bases lay in between. The CDR3 is made up of 19 amino acids. The CDR3 sequence: CASSYGGPPFTPHSYEQYF. The CDR3 coding sequence is TGTGCCAGCAGTTACGGAGGTCCACCCTTTACACCTCACTCCTACGAGCAGTACTTC.

The chain couples TRBV6-1 to TRBJ1-1; no definite D call. This CDR3 region has 15 residues. V was clipped by 0 bases and J by 8 bases, with 16 bases between them. The V gene's germline CDR1 is MNHNS and CDR2 SASEGT. The CDR3 sequence is CASSEALDKAVEAFF. CDR3 sequence (DNA): TGTGCCAGCAGTGAAGCGCTCGACAAGGCTGTAGAAGCTTTCTTT.

DNA of the CDR3: TGCGCCAGCAGCCAGGGGGATACTAGCGGGAGCGCAGATACGCAGTATTTT. It encodes CASSQGDTSGSADTQYF. The chain couples TRBV4-1 to TRBJ2-3, with 11 bases identical to TRBD2. This CDR3 is 17 amino acids long. V lost 3 bases to trimming and J lost 4 bases; unmatched junction nucleotides: 9. Germline V gene sequence: CDR1 MGHRA, CDR2 YSYEKL.

This chain connects TRBV6-6 to TRBJ2-2; 8 bases match TRBD1. After removal of 4 bases from V and 4 bases from J, the junction contained 2 bases not matched to a gene. Germline CDR1 and CDR2: MNHNY and SVGAGI (reference sequence). CDR3 size: 14 residues. CDR3 sequence (DNA): TGTGCCAGCAGTTTCACAGGGGGCACCGGGGAGCTGTTTTTT. Its protein product is CASSFTGGTGELFF.

The count of this clone is one. The V call is TRBV5-8, the J call TRBJ2-2, with TRBD1 matching over 9 bases. This CDR3 is 16 amino acids long. The ends lost 6 bases at V and 4 bases at J; junction bases unmatched: 10. Germline loops: CDR1 SGHTS, CDR2 YDEGEE. CDR3: CASTWEDRGGTGELFF. The CDR3 nucleotides are TGTGCCAGCACCTGGGAGGACAGGGGCGGCACCGGGGAGCTGTTTTTT.

In regard to this clone: The junction departs from the called germline gene at one end, perhaps through a read error. The chain employs TRBV7-9 and TRBJ1-4; no reliable D call. CDR3 length equals 13 residues. Germline CDR1 SEHNR, CDR2 FQNEAQ (reference sequence). The CDR3 nucleotides read TGTTCCAGCAGCTTAGCAGGAGGGGAAAAACTGTTTTTT. Translation: CSSSLAGGEKLFF. Full variable domain (missing parts from reference TRBV7-9 and TRBJ1-4): DTGVSQNPRHKITKRGQNVTFRCDPISEHNRLYWYRQTLGQGPEFLTYFQNEAQLEKSRLLSDRFSAERPKGSFSTLEIQRTEQGDSAMYLCSSSLAGGEKLFFGSGTQLSVL.

The rearrangement joins TRBV7-8 to TRBJ1-1; a possible D gene is TRBD1 (5 bases). The CDR3 spans 14 residues. Germline lookup yields CDR1 SGHVS and CDR2 FQNEAQ. With 4 bases removed from V and 7 bases from J, the gap between germline ends came to 16 bases. CDR3: CASSYRRQMDEAFF. In DNA form, the CDR3 reads TGTGCCAGCAGCTACAGGCGACAGATGGATGAAGCTTTCTTT.

This rearrangement joins TRBV19 to TRBJ1-2; unclear D gene. The V gene's germline CDR1 is LNHDA and CDR2 SQIVND (reference sequence). The CDR3 is made up of 13 amino acids. With 4 bases removed from V and 4 bases from J, the gap between germline ends came to 10 bases. CDR3 sequence (DNA): TGTGCCAGTAGTACCGATAGTCTCTATGGCTACACCTTC. This codes for CASSTDSLYGYTF.

This chain joins TRBV6-6 and TRBJ2-1, with 8 bases fitting TRBD2. Looked up from germline, CDR1 is MNHNY and CDR2 is SVGAGI (reference sequence). V dropped 8 bases and J dropped 4; count of bases not matched to a gene: 7. This CDR3 is 14 amino acids long. The CDR3 region is CASSPSGRYNEQFF. In DNA form, the CDR3 reads TGTGCCAGCTCCCCTAGCGGGCGATACAATGAGCAGTTCTTC.

The V call is TRBV6-5, the J call TRBJ1-3; 12 nucleotides align to TRBD1. The junction had 4 bases not matched to a gene; V was cut back by 4 bases and J by 3 bases. CDR3 length equals 16 residues. Germline V CDR1 and CDR2: MNHEY, SVGAGI. CDR3 in amino acids: CASSLGQGAFGNTIYF. In DNA form, the CDR3 reads TGTGCCAGCAGTTTGGGACAGGGGGCATTTGGAAACACCATATATTTT.